This TCR beta chain was sequenced in a study of cytomegalovirus exposure and HLA in healthy donors. Study findings and constraints: Generally TCR sequences proved uncommon, though certain public TCRs appeared in numerous donors. Reported results showed that the classifier diagnosed cytomegalovirus status with high specificity and sensitivity. TCR clusters originating in the first cohort tended to co-occur in the 110 or so validation repertoires, according to a later analysis.

To note about this clone: Its specificity is unknown.

TCRdb keeps only in-frame clones here, not all; method: immunoSEQ multiplex PCR. The sample holds under 150,000 clones; 85% to 90% are singletons and the top ten take approximately 8%. The length of the CDR3 is 16 residues. CDR1 and CDR2 from the germline V gene are LGHNA and YNFKEQ. The V and J ends lost 0 bases and 2 bases respectively, with 8 bases between them. The TCR originated in a woman between 18 and 30 years old in good health and CMV-seropositive. This chain connects TRBV4-2 to TRBJ2-6; D remains unclear. The sequenced sample consisted of PBMCs. Here the CDR3 reads CASSQERSAGANVLTF. The CDR3 nucleotides read TGTGCCAGCAGCCAAGAAAGGAGTGCTGGGGCCAACGTCCTGACTTTC.